Listed here are 27 T cell receptor beta chains from one sample, sequenced in a study of tumor-infiltrating lymphocytes in oesophageal squamous cell carcinoma. MiXCR was run by TCRdb on the PCR reads, yielding one entry per CDR3 protein. The table includes around 11,000 distinct CDR3 sequences, over 50% detected once. The sample was esophageal tumor tissue. The receptors here all came from a male donor with esophageal squamous cell carcinoma.

This rearrangement joins TRBV20-1 to TRBJ2-3, with a weak D call TRBD2 (5 bases). The CDR3 totals 16 residues. Germline V gene sequence: CDR1 DFQATT, CDR2 SNEGSKA (reference sequence). V was cut by 5 bases and J by 3 bases, with 21 bases left in between. CDR3 nucleotide sequence: TGCAGTGCTTTCCCACCAGCGGTTTTGGAGACAGATACGCAGTATTTT. Translated: CSAFPPAVLETDTQYF.

This clonotype was counted a few times. The chain links TRBV27 to TRBJ2-3, with 12 nucleotides matching TRBD1. Germline loops: CDR1 MNHEY, CDR2 SMNVEV (reference sequence). This CDR3 has 18 residues. Trimming cost V 1 base and J 5 bases; bases outside gene matches: 10. For the CDR3, the DNA is TGTGCCAGCAGTTTATTCGAACCGGGACAGGGGGCAATAGATACGCAGTATTTT. It yields the protein CASSLFEPGQGAIDTQYF.

The chain joins TRBV7-2 to TRBJ2-5; D remains unclear. V gave up 1 base and J gave up 2 bases, with 8 bases separating them. The CDR3 sequence is 14 residues long. Germline CDR1 reads SGHTA; CDR2 reads FQGNSA. CDR3 sequence: CASSLGTRQETQYF. The DNA for the CDR3 is TGTGCCAGCAGCTTAGGGACGCGACAAGAGACCCAGTACTTC.

The chain employs TRBV7-6 and TRBJ2-3; 9 bases are shared with TRBD1. Germline CDR1 SGHVS, CDR2 FNYEAQ. Unmatched junction bases numbered 6, after V lost 2 bases and J lost 3 bases. The CDR3 is made up of 16 amino acids. CDR3 in DNA: TGTGCCAGCAGCTTAAGCGGGACAGGGTATACAGATACGCAGTATTTT. Its protein product is CASSLSGTGYTDTQYF. Complete variable domain (other parts from reference TRBV7-6 and TRBJ2-3): GAGVSQSPRYKVTKRGQDVALRCDPISGHVSLYWYRQALGQGPEFLTYFNYEAQQDKSGLPNDRFSAERPEGSISTLTIQRTEQRDSAMYRCASSLSGTGYTDTQYFGPGTRLTVL.

There are a few counts of this clonotype. The CDR3 sequence is CASSLEGTGQETQYF. CDR3 coding DNA: TGTGCCAGCAGCTTAGAAGGGACAGGACAAGAGACCCAGTACTTC. The chain recombines TRBV7-2 with TRBJ2-7; 8 nucleotides match TRBD1. Near its end, the DNA agrees better with TRBJ2-5, so the J call may be wrong. This CDR3 region has 15 residues. CDR1 SGHTA and CDR2 FQGNSA come from the germline V gene.

In its sample, this clonotype was seen once. Sequence at one end of the junction differs from germline and may be a read error. This chain joins TRBV7-8 and TRBJ2-1; TRBD1 agrees at 10 bases. Germline assignment: CDR1 SGHVS and CDR2 FQNEAQ. CDR3 size: 14 residues. CDR3 bases: TGTGCCAGCAGCTTCGGACAGGGGGGTTCACCCCTCCACTTC. This codes for CASSFGQGGSPLHF.

This clonotype was observed a single time. V gene TRBV7-2 combines with J gene TRBJ2-2; D gene uncertain. Germline V lookup: CDR1 SGHTA, CDR2 FQGNSA. Trimming took 1 base from V and 7 from J, leaving 7 bases between them. This CDR3 contains 13 residues. CDR3 DNA: TGTGCCAGCAGCTTAGTGGCGATCGGGGAGCTGTTTTTT. Amino acid sequence: CASSLVAIGELFF.

The chain employs TRBV12-3 or TRBV12-4 and TRBJ2-3, with 8 bases aligning to TRBD2. With V trimmed by 6 bases and J by 10 bases, 15 bases remained unmatched. The CDR3 is 15 residues long. CDR3 bases: TGTGCCAGCAGCCCAACCGGGACTAGTTTTGTTGCGCAGTATTTT. Translating it yields CASSPTGTSFVAQYF.

This clonotype came up many times. This sequence joins TRBV7-3 and TRBJ2-3; D gene ambiguous. V lost 5 bases and J lost 1, with 13 bases in between. This CDR3 spans 15 amino acids. CDR1 is SGHTA and CDR2 is FQGTGA in the germline V gene. The CDR3 DNA sequence: TGTGCCAGCAGCCCGTCCTACCTAGGCACAGATACGCAGTATTTT. Its protein is CASSPSYLGTDTQYF. The full variable domain, rest sourced from reference TRBV7-3 and TRBJ2-3, is GAGVSQTPSNKVTEKGKYVELRCDPISGHTALYWYRQSLGQGPEFLIYFQGTGAADDSGLPNDRFFAVRPEGSVSTLKIQRTERGDSAVYLCASSPSYLGTDTQYFGPGTRLTVL.

The rearrangement links TRBV7-9 to TRBJ1-2; no clear D. This CDR3 is 13 amino acids long. Trimming stripped 1 base from V and 8 bases from J, with 11 bases between. Germline assignment: CDR1 SEHNR and CDR2 FQNEAQ (reference sequence). CDR3 sequence reads: CASSLESRGGYTF. CDR3 bases: TGTGCCAGCAGCTTAGAGAGCAGAGGGGGCTACACCTTC. The full variable domain, completed using reference TRBV7-9 and TRBJ1-2, is DTGVSQNPRHKITKRGQNVTFRCDPISEHNRLYWYRQTLGQGPEFLTYFQNEAQLEKSRLLSDRFSAERPKGSFSTLEIQRTEQGDSAMYLCASSLESRGGYTFGSGTRLTVV.

V is TRBV5-1 and J is TRBJ2-3; no clear D gene. The J call may be mistaken, given a closer DNA end match to TRBJ2-2. CDR3 length equals 16 residues. Germline V gene data show CDR1 as SGHRS and CDR2 as YFSETQ. For the CDR3, the DNA is TGCGCCAGCAGCTTGGTCGCCCGCATTAACACCGGGGAGCTGTTTTTT. This encodes CASSLVARINTGELFF.

CDR3 sequence reads: CASSRPSGRANEQFF. For the CDR3, the DNA is TGTGCCAGCAGTCGCCCTAGCGGGAGGGCCAATGAGCAGTTCTTC. The chain is built from TRBV6-1 and TRBJ2-1; TRBD2 aligns across 12 bases. CDR3 length: 15 amino acids. Germline CDR1 reads MNHNS; CDR2 reads SASEGT. V shed 5 bases and J 6 bases; nucleotides not matched to a gene: 5.

V and J are TRBV7-2 and TRBJ1-4; D not resolved. V was shortened by 4 bases and J by 0 bases, with 18 bases between the two germline ends. Per the germline V gene, CDR1 is SGHTA and CDR2 is FQGNSA. The CDR3 loop spans 18 amino acids. The DNA for the CDR3 is TGTGCCAGCAGCTCCACCCGCTACATATTTGCAACTAATGAAAAACTGTTTTTT. Translated, it gives CASSSTRYIFATNEKLFF. Full variable domain (missing parts from reference TRBV7-2 and TRBJ1-4): GAGVSQSPSNKVTEKGKDVELRCDPISGHTALYWYRQSLGQGLEFLIYFQGNSAPDKSGLPSDRFSAERTGGSVSTLTIQRTQQEDSAVYLCASSSTRYIFATNEKLFFGSGTQLSVL.

The chain employs TRBV7-3 and TRBJ2-3, with 14 bases lining up with TRBD2. Germline V gene sequence: CDR1 SGHTA, CDR2 FQGTGA. Trimming cost V 10 bases and J 4 bases; bases outside gene matches: 4. This CDR3 contains 14 residues. CDR3 in DNA: TGTGCCAATACGGGACTAGCGGGAGCAGATACGCAGTATTTT. The encoded protein is CANTGLAGADTQYF. The full variable domain, in which reference TRBV7-3 and TRBJ2-3 provide the parts outside the CDR3, is GAGVSQTPSNKVTEKGKYVELRCDPISGHTALYWYRQSLGQGPEFLIYFQGTGAADDSGLPNDRFFAVRPEGSVSTLKIQRTERGDSAVYLCANTGLAGADTQYFGPGTRLTVL.

This clonotype was seen a few times. The limits of the CDR3 on the DNA are not certain, so only TCRdb's listed CDR3 is given. V gene TRBV11-3 combines with J gene TRBJ2-4; the DNA was not used to check the table's D call, TRBD1. The length of the CDR3 is 20 amino acids, counting both ends. In germline, CDR1 is SGHNT, CDR2 YENEEA. The CDR3 loop reads CASSLDQHYGTAILRAVLRF.

This chain links TRBV7-4 with TRBJ2-1; no clear D gene. TRBJ2-5 matches the DNA end more closely, so the J call is doubtful. Germline CDR1 SGHVT, CDR2 SQSDAQ. The CDR3 sequence is 15 residues long. DNA of the CDR3: TGTGCCAGCAGCTTAGTTGGGCTGACGCAAGAGACCCAGTACTTC. Its protein is CASSLVGLTQETQYF.

Ten or more counts support this clonotype. V and J are TRBV10-3 and TRBJ1-5; no clear D. Deletions cut 3 bases from V and 3 bases from J, with 3 bases between. Germline loops: CDR1 ENHRY, CDR2 SYGVKD. The CDR3 covers 12 residues. CDR3 amino acids: CAISDFNQPQHF. The DNA of the CDR3 is TGTGCCATCAGTGATTTCAATCAGCCCCAGCATTTT.

This sequence joins TRBV20-1 and TRBJ2-5; the match to TRBD1 covers 10 bases. The closer fit of TRBJ2-7 to the DNA end suggests the J call may be wrong. The CDR3 is 13 amino acids. Germline-derived CDR1 and CDR2 are DFQATT and SNEGSKA (reference sequence). The CDR3 spells CSAQGQGSYEQYF. CDR3 nucleotide sequence: TGCAGTGCCCAGGGACAGGGGAGCTACGAGCAGTACTTC.

By proportion, this clonotype is medium-sized. This chain connects TRBV12-3 or TRBV12-4 to TRBJ2-7, with TRBD1 matching over 7 bases. The CDR3 has 15 amino acids. V lost 3 bases and J lost 3; bases outside the gene matches: 8. CDR3 amino acids: CASSFIRQGVYEQYF. The CDR3 bases are TGTGCCAGCAGTTTTATCCGGCAGGGGGTCTACGAGCAGTACTTC.

The chain joins TRBV12-5 to TRBJ2-7; 7 nucleotides match TRBD1. J gave up 0 bases and V 4 bases, and 6 bases lay outside the gene matches. Germline lookup yields CDR1 LGHNT and CDR2 FRNRAP. The CDR3 has 15 amino acids. CDR3 DNA: TGTGCTAGTGGTTCTCCCCGGGACAGCTCCTACGAGCAGTACTTC. The encoded protein is CASGSPRDSSYEQYF.

This clonotype occurred a few times. The chain carries TRBV7-6 and TRBJ2-1; 8 bases line up with TRBD2. The DNA end lines up better with TRBJ2-7; the J call may be wrong. The CDR3 contains 16 residues. Germline CDR1 is SGHVS and CDR2 is FNYEAQ. The CDR3 bases are TGTGCCAGCAGCCAAACCCCGGGACTAGTATTCCACGAGCAGTACTTC. Translating gives CASSQTPGLVFHEQYF.

V usage is TRBV18 and J usage is TRBJ2-5; no firm D call. Germline loops: CDR1 KGHSH, CDR2 LQKENI. There are 11 residues in the CDR3. Trimming left V 5 bases short and J 11 bases short, with 12 bases between. CDR3 in DNA: TGTGCCAGCTCAGCTCTGCATGAGCAGTACTTC. Residues: CASSALHEQYF.

The CDR3 reads CASSLVSTGGIGELFF. CDR3 nucleotides: TGTGCCAGCAGCTTAGTCTCGACAGGGGGTATCGGGGAGCTGTTTTTT. The chain has TRBV7-8 and TRBJ2-2, with 9 bases that match TRBD1. V shed 1 base and J 7 bases; nucleotides not matched to a gene: 7. CDR1 and CDR2 from the germline V gene are SGHVS and FQNEAQ. The CDR3 has 16 residues. Looking up the rest from reference TRBV7-8 and TRBJ2-2 gives the full variable domain: GAGVSQSPRYKVAKRGQDVALRCDPISGHVSLFWYQQALGQGPEFLTYFQNEAQLDKSGLPSDRFFAERPEGSVSTLKIQRTQQEDSAVYLCASSLVSTGGIGELFFGEGSRLTVL.

The rearrangement uses TRBV10-3 and TRBJ2-7; D unresolved. Gene TRBJ2-1 matches the end of the DNA better, so the J call may be wrong. Germline-derived CDR1 and CDR2 are ENHRY and SYGVKD. This CDR3 has 15 amino acids. CDR3: CAISEDLSSYNEQFF. The CDR3 DNA sequence: TGTGCCATCAGTGAAGATCTAAGCTCCTACAATGAGCAGTTCTTC.

The V gene is TRBV10-2, the J gene TRBJ2-4, with 9 bases that match TRBD1. The assigned J gene may be wrong: the sequence end matches TRBJ2-7 better. This CDR3 spans 12 amino acids. CDR1 and CDR2 from the germline V gene are WSHSY and SAAADI. CDR3 nucleotides: TGCGCCACCGTGACAGGGGGCTACGAGCAGTACTTC. Protein sequence: CATVTGGYEQYF.

This clonotype rates as medium-sized. The chain has TRBV11-3 and TRBJ2-5, with D unresolved. V was cut by 3 bases and J by 7 bases, with 9 bases left in between. The CDR3 has 12 residues. Germline loops: CDR1 SGHNT, CDR2 YENEEA. The CDR3 is CASSFDGGTQYF. Written as DNA, the CDR3 is TGTGCCAGCAGCTTCGACGGCGGGACCCAGTACTTC.

This rearrangement joins TRBV5-6 to TRBJ2-3, with a tentative D call TRBD1 (5 bases). Germline V gene data show CDR1 as SGHDT and CDR2 as YYEEEE. V shed 0 bases and J shed 2 bases, with 16 bases lying between them. The CDR3 is 17 amino acids. This CDR3 is CASSLAKRTTLTDTQYF. CDR3 nucleotide sequence: TGTGCCAGCAGCTTGGCCAAGAGGACAACACTCACAGATACGCAGTATTTT.